A selection of T cell receptor beta chains follows, all from one sample in a study of blood T cell repertoires in COVID-19. The repertoire was sequenced with immunoSEQ multiplex PCR; TCRdb's copy has only in-frame clones and lacks some. The table includes about 100,000 clones, approximately 90% detected once. Sequencing input: peripheral blood. These receptors all come from a man aged 50-59 years with active COVID-19. Each CDR3 is given with its conserved first and last residue.

j_call v_call cdr3_aa
TRBJ2-7 TRBV10-1 CASSSRLAGGEQYF
TRBJ2-2 TRBV9 CASSATPQGAGTGELFF
TRBJ2-5 TRBV4-2 CASSQPGQQETQYF
TRBJ2-3 TRBV18 CASSPGLAGGPLVTDTQYF
TRBJ2-2 TRBV10-3 CAITGQTGGELFF
TRBJ2-2 TRBV14 CASSLAETLGTGELFF
TRBJ2-2 TRBV12-5 CASGLAHKTNEDRTANTGELFF
TRBJ1-5 TRBV6-5 CASSRGRVDQPQHF
TRBJ2-2 TRBV5-5 CASSLVLTSGGTNTGELFF
TRBJ1-4 TRBV23-1 CASSQTEYNEKLFF
TRBJ1-1 TRBV6-5 CASRKGRENTEAFF
TRBJ1-5 TRBV6-5 CASSYSRYSNQPQHF
TRBJ1-1 TRBV2 CASSEMRTGNTEAFF
TRBJ2-3 TRBV6-5 CASSRLAGSTDTQYF
TRBJ1-1 TRBV6-5 CASKEEARNTEAFF
TRBJ2-1 TRBV7-3 CASSPRPSSYNEQFF
TRBJ2-3 TRBV13 CASSPRPGDTQYF
TRBJ1-1 TRBV11-3 CASSPGTGFEAFF
TRBJ2-5 TRBV6-5 CASRRLANQETQYF
TRBJ2-1 TRBV3-1/TRBV3-2 CASSPTVQAGNEQFF
TRBJ1-5 TRBV6-4 CASSSGSSNQPQHF
TRBJ2-7 TRBV19 CASSIGGGRVNYEQYF
TRBJ2-3 TRBV14 CASSQRRGAVTDTQYF
TRBJ1-4 TRBV2 CASVAGGTGEKLFF
TRBJ1-6 TRBV5-1 CASSSRPGEALHF
TRBJ1-6 TRBV27 CASRVDRGRNSPLHF
TRBJ2-5 TRBV7-9 CASVLAGRETQYF
TRBJ2-3 TRBV30 CAWSKTGGGDTQYF
TRBJ2-1 TRBV7-6 CASSLGGLQRNEQFF
TRBJ1-6 TRBV19 CASRESGHYNSPLHF
TRBJ2-3 TRBV6-5 CASSLTMPSSFDTQYF
TRBJ2-3 TRBV6-2/TRBV6-3 CASSARTTQDTQYF
TRBJ1-1 TRBV18 CASSPRVEGLQGSFF
TRBJ2-1 TRBV2 CASSENYYNEQFF
TRBJ1-1 TRBV6-2/TRBV6-3 CASSRGQLMNTEAFF
TRBJ2-2 TRBV6-6 CASSYGGTGSGELFF
TRBJ1-2 TRBV30 CAWSGGGYGYTF
TRBJ2-3 TRBV6-5 CASSLPGADTQYF
TRBJ2-7 TRBV4-2 CASSQEFAGMYEQYF
TRBJ1-5 TRBV2 CASSGQVPNQPQHF
TRBJ1-1 TRBV7-9 CASRPGTGTEAFF
TRBJ2-5 TRBV9 CASSVLDQGAVETQYF
TRBJ1-1 TRBV7-2 CASMQGPNTEAFF
TRBJ2-3 TRBV2 CASRGGEYTDTQYF
TRBJ1-1 TRBV5-8 CASSPLREGPRTEAFF
TRBJ2-3 TRBV2 CASSEAGSRRYSDTQYF